This T cell receptor (beta chain) was documented in a study of cytomegalovirus exposure and HLA in healthy donors. Notes on the study in general: Altogether, about 160 TCR beta chains were recorded as cytomegalovirus-associated. The classifier reportedly diagnosed cytomegalovirus status with high specificity and sensitivity. The majority of TCR sequences were rare, yet some public TCRs appeared in many donors.

V was clipped by 4 bases and J by 6 bases; unmatched bases: 6. Per the germline V gene, CDR1 is SGHRS and CDR2 is YFSETQ. CDR3 length: 14 amino acids. The method was immunoSEQ multiplex PCR; TCRdb's version includes in-frame clones alone and lacks a portion of them. This table holds about 98,000 clones, around 88% found once. To note about this clone: Its target is not known.

This receptor was taken from a woman in her 30s in good health and CMV-seronegative. The chain recombines TRBV5-1 with TRBJ1-2, with TRBD1 matching 10 bases. Input material: PBMCs. CDR3 protein: CASSTGTGVHGYTF. The CDR3 DNA is TGCGCCAGCAGCACCGGGACAGGGGTTCATGGCTACACCTTC. The complete variable domain, with remaining parts taken from reference TRBV5-1 and TRBJ1-2, reads KAGVTQTPRYLIKTRGQQVTLSCSPISGHRSVSWYQQTPGQGLQFLFEYFSETQRNKGNFPGRFSGRQFSNSRSEMNVSTLELGDSALYLCASSTGTGVHGYTFGSGTRLTVV.